This T cell receptor (beta chain) was documented in a study of neurological immune-mediated disorders. Study-wide points: In HTLV-1-associated myelopathy, TCR clonal expansion was greatest, whereas multiple sclerosis had the least, falling below healthy controls.

Template-switch 5'RACE cDNA synthesis added a 10-nucleotide unique molecular identifier. TCRdb re-called the 5' RACE reads with MiXCR, one entry per CDR3 protein. This table holds roughly 60,000 distinct CDR3 sequences, under 4.5% found once. As regards this clonotype: Its antigen is currently unknown.

Germline V gene data show CDR1 as SGHAT and CDR2 as FQNNGV. Trimming left V 1 base short and J 2 bases short, with 11 bases between. CDR3 size: 15 residues. The sample taken for sequencing was PBMCs. This clonotype was sampled from a woman in her 30s with multiple sclerosis. The chain recombines TRBV11-2 with TRBJ1-2; no firm D call. CDR3 in amino acids: CASSLVVTDNYGYTF. The CDR3 DNA follows: TGTGCCAGCAGCTTAGTTGTTACAGACAACTATGGCTACACCTTC.